This passage covers 7 T cell receptor beta chains from one sample sequenced in a study of blood T cell repertoires in COVID-19 (TCRdb year 2020). The library was made by the immunoSEQ multiplex PCR assay. As stored in TCRdb, this immuneACCESS dataset retains in-frame rearrangements with V and J assigned. A fraction of the clones does not appear; measured against another copy, unresolved V genes explain less than half of the discrepancy, and the remainder lacks a known reason. This sample is represented by 130,000 to 150,000 clones; approximately 88% of them were singletons. The biggest ten clones account for more than 0.8% of the sample. Source material: peripheral blood. The source of these receptors is a woman in her forties or fifties with acute or convalescent COVID-19.

The gene calls are TRBV24-1 and TRBJ1-2; D uncertain. Germline CDR1 is KGHDR and CDR2 is SFDVKD. The CDR3 loop spans 13 amino acids. Trimming cost V 4 bases and J 6 bases, with 11 bases left between them. For the CDR3, the DNA is TGTGCCACCAGTGACTTACCCGCTAATGGCTACACCTTC. Encoded protein: CATSDLPANGYTF.

This clone was counted once. This chain uses TRBV7-3 with TRBJ2-5, with a tentative D call TRBD1 (5 bases). Trimming shortened V by 5 bases and J by 4 bases, and 8 bases separated the two germline ends. Germline-derived CDR1 and CDR2 are SGHTA and FQGTGA. The CDR3 sequence is 12 residues long. CDR3 residues: CASSNRGETQYF. DNA of the CDR3: TGTGCCAGCAGCAATAGGGGAGAGACCCAGTACTTC.

V and J are TRBV5-1 and TRBJ1-4; the D gene is possibly TRBD1 (5 bases). This CDR3 is 16 amino acids long. The germline V gene has CDR1 SGHRS and CDR2 YFSETQ. V dropped 0 bases and J dropped 0 bases, with 9 bases sitting between them. In DNA, the CDR3 is TGCGCCAGCAGCTTGGCCAGGGTAGCAACTAATGAAAAACTGTTTTTT. It translates to CASSLARVATNEKLFF. The complete variable domain, with remaining parts taken from reference TRBV5-1 and TRBJ1-4, reads KAGVTQTPRYLIKTRGQQVTLSCSPISGHRSVSWYQQTPGQGLQFLFEYFSETQRNKGNFPGRFSGRQFSNSRSEMNVSTLELGDSALYLCASSLARVATNEKLFFGSGTQLSVL.

This chain links TRBV11-2 with TRBJ1-2; no clear D gene. The CDR3 has 14 residues. Germline CDR1 is SGHAT and CDR2 is FQNNGV. V dropped 5 bases and J dropped 7 bases, with 17 bases sitting between them. CDR3 DNA: TGTGCCAGCAGCCTAGCGGGAAATGTCGGTGGCTACACCTTC. It specifies CASSLAGNVGGYTF.

This clone was recorded a few times. The J gene is TRBJ1-2, the V gene TRBV19; possibly TRBD1 for D (5 bases). Germline assignment: CDR1 LNHDA and CDR2 SQIVND (reference sequence). With 1 base removed from V and 2 bases from J, the gap between germline ends came to 11 bases. The CDR3 has 15 residues. The DNA of the CDR3 is TGTGCCAGTAGTATAGCAGGGATTACAAACTATGGCTACACCTTC. Its translation: CASSIAGITNYGYTF. Looking up the rest from reference TRBV19 and TRBJ1-2 gives the full variable domain: DGGITQSPKYLFRKEGQNVTLSCEQNLNHDAMYWYRQDPGQGLRLIYYSQIVNDFQKGDIAEGYSVSREKKESFPLTVTSAQKNPTAFYLCASSIAGITNYGYTFGSGTRLTVV.

The genes are TRBV11-3 and TRBJ2-7; 11 bases map to TRBD1. J was trimmed by 5 bases and V by 5 bases; bases with no gene match: 8. Germline CDR1 and CDR2: SGHNT and YENEEA. The CDR3 is made up of 15 amino acids. This CDR3 is CASSRSRTGGHEQYF. CDR3 sequence (DNA): TGTGCCAGCAGCCGCAGCAGGACAGGGGGCCACGAGCAGTACTTC.

V gene TRBV10-3 combines with J gene TRBJ1-6; tentative D call: TRBD1 (5 bases). Looked up from germline, CDR1 is ENHRY and CDR2 is SYGVKD. The germline V and J ends were trimmed by 5 bases and 5 bases, with 13 bases remaining between them. The CDR3 loop spans 15 amino acids. CDR3 sequence: CAISQVGGDNSPLHF. CDR3 nucleotide sequence: TGTGCCATCAGTCAGGTCGGGGGTGATAATTCACCCCTCCACTTT.